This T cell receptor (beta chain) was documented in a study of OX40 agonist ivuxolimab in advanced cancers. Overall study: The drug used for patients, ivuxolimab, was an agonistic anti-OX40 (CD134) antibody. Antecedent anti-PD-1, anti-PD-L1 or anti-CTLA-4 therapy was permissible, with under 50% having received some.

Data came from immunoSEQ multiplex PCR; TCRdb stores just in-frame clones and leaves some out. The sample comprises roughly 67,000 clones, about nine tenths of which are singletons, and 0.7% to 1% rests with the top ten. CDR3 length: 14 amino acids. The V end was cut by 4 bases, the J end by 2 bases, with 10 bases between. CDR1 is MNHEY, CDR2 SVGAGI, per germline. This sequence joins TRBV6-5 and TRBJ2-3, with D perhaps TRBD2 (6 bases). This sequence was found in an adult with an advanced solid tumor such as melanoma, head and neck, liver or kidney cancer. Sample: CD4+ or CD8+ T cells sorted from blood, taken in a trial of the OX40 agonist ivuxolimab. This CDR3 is CASSSRGFTDTQYF. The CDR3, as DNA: TGTGCCAGCAGTTCCCGGGGGTTCACAGATACGCAGTATTTT.